A selection of T cell receptor beta chains follows, all from one sample in a study of blood T cell repertoires in COVID-19. Profiling relied on immunoSEQ multiplex PCR, and the TCRdb table lists in-frame clones only, not all of them. The data contain about 200,000 clones, under 90% of them singletons. What was sequenced was peripheral blood. These receptors came from a man aged 60 to 69 with acute or convalescent COVID-19. Both conserved end residues are part of each CDR3. Fields, in order: D gene, clone size, V gene, J gene, CDR3 protein, CDR3 DNA. The D gene is left open where the match is weak. Clone size is stated in some rows and not others, as once, few, many or a class when expanded.

d_gene: -; abundance: -; v_gene: TRBV28; j_gene: TRBJ1-5; CDR3aa: CASSLPNQPQHF; CDR3nt: TGTGCCAGCAGTCTCCCCAATCAGCCCCAGCATTTT
d_gene: TRBD1; abundance: few; v_gene: TRBV6-6; j_gene: TRBJ1-5; CDR3aa: CASSYPGQGLQQPQHF; CDR3nt: TGTGCCAGCAGTTACCCGGGACAGGGACTTCAGCAGCCCCAGCATTTT
d_gene: -; abundance: -; v_gene: TRBV15; j_gene: TRBJ2-7; CDR3aa: CATSRGLTEVSYEQYF; CDR3nt: TGTGCCACCAGCAGAGGTTTGACAGAGGTCTCCTACGAGCAGTACTTC
d_gene: TRBD1; abundance: -; v_gene: TRBV6-6; j_gene: TRBJ1-6; CDR3aa: CASSRTGGSSPLHF; CDR3nt: TGTGCCAGCAGTCGGACAGGGGGAAGTTCACCCCTCCACTTT
d_gene: TRBD2; abundance: -; v_gene: TRBV5-5; j_gene: TRBJ2-2; CDR3aa: CASSGGAGELFF; CDR3nt: TGTGCCAGCAGCGGGGGGGCCGGGGAGCTGTTTTTT
d_gene: -; abundance: -; v_gene: TRBV7-2; j_gene: TRBJ1-3; CDR3aa: CASSSGSWRGNTIYF; CDR3nt: TGTGCCAGCAGTTCCGGGTCCTGGAGAGGAAACACCATATATTTT
d_gene: TRBD2; abundance: -; v_gene: TRBV9; j_gene: TRBJ2-3; CDR3aa: CASSVAGLPSSTDTQYF; CDR3nt: TGTGCCAGCAGCGTAGCGGGACTACCATCTAGCACAGATACGCAGTATTTT
d_gene: -; abundance: -; v_gene: TRBV6-5; j_gene: TRBJ2-1; CDR3aa: CASGFAVPFPEFF; CDR3nt: TGTGCCAGCGGTTTTGCGGTCCCGTTTCCCGAGTTCTTC
d_gene: TRBD1; abundance: -; v_gene: TRBV7-9; j_gene: TRBJ2-6; CDR3aa: CASRTGAFSGANVLTF; CDR3nt: TGTGCCAGTCGGACAGGGGCCTTCTCTGGGGCCAACGTCCTGACTTTC
d_gene: TRBD1; abundance: -; v_gene: TRBV9; j_gene: TRBJ2-7; CDR3aa: CASSADRGLEQYF; CDR3nt: TGTGCCAGCAGCGCCGACAGGGGGCTCGAGCAGTACTTC
d_gene: TRBD1; abundance: -; v_gene: TRBV9; j_gene: TRBJ2-3; CDR3aa: CASSLGTGVTDTQYF; CDR3nt: TGTGCCAGCAGCTTAGGGACAGGGGTGACAGATACGCAGTATTTT
d_gene: -; abundance: -; v_gene: TRBV14; j_gene: TRBJ1-2; CDR3aa: CASSQETPSYGYTF; CDR3nt: TGTGCCAGCAGCCAAGAAACACCCTCCTATGGCTACACCTTC
d_gene: -; abundance: -; v_gene: TRBV7-9; j_gene: TRBJ1-6; CDR3aa: CASSLAQGDGSPLHF; CDR3nt: TGTGCCAGCAGCTTAGCGCAAGGGGATGGTTCACCCCTCCACTTT
d_gene: -; abundance: -; v_gene: TRBV25-1; j_gene: TRBJ1-2; CDR3aa: CASSEARGGDGYTF; CDR3nt: TGTGCCAGCAGTGAAGCACGGGGGGGCGATGGCTACACCTTC
d_gene: TRBD1; abundance: once; v_gene: TRBV27; j_gene: TRBJ2-7; CDR3aa: CASGRQGVLYEQYF; CDR3nt: TGTGCCAGCGGACGACAGGGAGTCCTCTACGAGCAGTACTTC
d_gene: TRBD2; abundance: once; v_gene: TRBV7-9; j_gene: TRBJ2-1; CDR3aa: CASSPLAGGGDEQFF; CDR3nt: TGTGCCAGCAGCCCACTAGCGGGGGGCGGGGATGAGCAGTTCTTC
d_gene: TRBD2; abundance: -; v_gene: TRBV7-2; j_gene: TRBJ2-1; CDR3aa: CASSLAASGYNEQFF; CDR3nt: TGTGCCAGCAGCTTAGCCGCTAGCGGCTACAATGAGCAGTTCTTC
d_gene: -; abundance: once; v_gene: TRBV5-1; j_gene: TRBJ2-1; CDR3aa: CASSPSRGNEQFF; CDR3nt: TGCGCCAGCAGCCCTTCGAGAGGGAATGAGCAGTTCTTC
d_gene: -; abundance: -; v_gene: TRBV19; j_gene: TRBJ1-5; CDR3aa: CASSIGTGSSNQPQHF; CDR3nt: TGTGCCAGTAGTATAGGGACGGGAAGTAGCAATCAGCCCCAGCATTTT
d_gene: TRBD2; abundance: -; v_gene: TRBV6-5; j_gene: TRBJ2-3; CDR3aa: CASMVAGNPDTQYF; CDR3nt: TGTGCCAGCATGGTAGCGGGAAACCCAGATACGCAGTATTTT
d_gene: TRBD1; abundance: -; v_gene: TRBV6-5; j_gene: TRBJ1-4; CDR3aa: CASTTGGINEKLFF; CDR3nt: TGTGCCAGCACGACAGGGGGCATTAATGAAAAACTGTTTTTT